These 8 T cell receptor beta chains were sequenced from one sample in a study of control samples from healthy donors and cancer patients. Assay used: immunoSEQ multiplex PCR; TCRdb lists only in-frame clones, some missing. This sample carries about 95,000 clones, around 81% of them seen once, and the ten largest clones take roughly a fifth. The sequencing sample was made of blood. The receptor source for this set is a man aged 25-45 years in good health.

The chain couples TRBV7-3 to TRBJ2-1; 10 bases align to TRBD2. This CDR3 is 15 amino acids long. CDR1 is SGHTA, CDR2 FQGTGA, per germline. The junction had 8 bases not matched to a gene; V was cut back by 3 bases and J by 9 bases. CDR3 sequence: CASSLMVAGGGEQFF. CDR3 DNA sequence: TGTGCCAGCAGCTTGATGGTAGCGGGGGGTGGTGAGCAGTTCTTC.

V usage is TRBV7-8 and J usage is TRBJ2-5, with D unclear. CDR1 is SGHVS and CDR2 is FQNEAQ in the germline V gene. This CDR3 has 15 residues. V lost 0 bases and J lost 4, with 12 bases in between. In DNA, the CDR3 is TGTGCCAGCAGCTTAGCGCTGGGGTCGGGAGAGACCCAGTACTTC. It specifies CASSLALGSGETQYF.

This sequence joins TRBV4-2 and TRBJ2-1; D not certain. The CDR3 is made up of 17 amino acids. With 0 bases removed from V and 5 bases from J, the gap between germline ends came to 17 bases. Germline CDR1 LGHNA, CDR2 YNFKEQ. The CDR3 DNA reads as TGTGCCAGCAGCCAAGAACCGACGACCAGGCAAAACAATGAGCAGTTCTTC. This gives the protein CASSQEPTTRQNNEQFF.

CDR3 in amino acids: CASSSPVVNYGYTF. DNA of the CDR3: TGTGCCAGCAGCTCCCCGGTTGTGAACTATGGCTACACCTTC. The J gene is TRBJ1-2, the V gene TRBV7-2; no reliable D call. CDR3 size: 14 residues. Germline V CDR1 and CDR2: SGHTA, FQGNSA. Trimming pared 4 bases from V and 2 bases from J, leaving 11 bases between.

The V and J genes are TRBV2 and TRBJ1-5; D call uncertain. V was shortened by 4 bases and J by 1 base, with 11 bases between the two germline ends. The CDR3 has 15 residues. Germline V gene data show CDR1 as SNHLY and CDR2 as FYNNEI. The CDR3 protein is CASSGASESNQPQHF. The DNA of the CDR3 is TGTGCCAGCAGTGGAGCCAGCGAAAGCAATCAGCCCCAGCATTTT. Drawing the rest from reference TRBV2 and TRBJ1-5, the complete variable domain is EPEVTQTPSHQVTQMGQEVILRCVPISNHLYFYWYRQILGQKVEFLVSFYNNEISEKSEIFDDQFSVERPDGSNFTLKIRSTKLEDSAMYFCASSGASESNQPQHFGDGTRLSIL.

This chain joins TRBV29-1 and TRBJ2-4; TRBD2 might be the D (5 bases). The CDR3 runs 12 residues. CDR1 is SQVTM, CDR2 ANQGSEA, per germline. V was cut by 4 bases and J by 8 bases, with 12 bases left in between. CDR3 amino acids: CSVGRGGDIQYF. The CDR3 DNA follows: TGCAGCGTTGGACGGGGTGGGGACATTCAGTACTTC.

The chain combines TRBV10-3 with TRBJ1-1; the D gene is possibly TRBD1 (5 bases). The CDR3 consists of 14 residues. Germline V gives CDR1 ENHRY, CDR2 SYGVKD. V was cut by 2 bases and J by 3 bases, with 10 bases left in between. The CDR3 DNA sequence: TGTGCCATCAGTGAGAAGGGGCTCGACACTGAAGCTTTCTTT. It yields the protein CAISEKGLDTEAFF.

The V call is TRBV12-3 or TRBV12-4, the J call TRBJ1-6, with no clear D. V was pared by 1 base and J by 7 bases, with 5 bases between. This CDR3 comprises 13 residues. The CDR3, as DNA: TGTGCCAGCAGTTTAGTCTTAAATTCACCCCTCCACTTT. Translation gives CASSLVLNSPLHF.